What follows are 31 T cell receptor beta chains derived from one specimen sequenced in a study of blood T cell repertoires in COVID-19. Assay used: immunoSEQ multiplex PCR; TCRdb lists only in-frame clones, some missing. Counted here are about 98,000 clones, over 70% occurring once; the ten biggest clones make up approximately 25%. The source material was peripheral blood. The receptors come from a man aged 70-80 years with acute or convalescent COVID-19.

The genes are TRBV7-2 and TRBJ1-2, with D hard to call. Trimming left V 4 bases short and J 2 bases short, with 17 bases between. This CDR3 contains 16 residues. The germline CDR1 and CDR2 sequences are SGHTA and FQGNSA. CDR3 protein: CASSSSTGIWNYGYTF. CDR3 nucleotide sequence: TGTGCCAGCAGCTCCTCTACGGGGATTTGGAACTATGGCTACACCTTC.

This clone was detected only a few times. The V gene is TRBV3-1 (or the pseudogene TRBV3-2), the J gene TRBJ1-5, with D possibly being TRBD1 (5 bases). This CDR3 is 14 amino acids long. The germline V gene encodes CDR1 LGHDT and CDR2 YNNKEL (reference sequence). V shed 1 base and J shed 4 bases, with 8 bases lying between them. In DNA, the CDR3 is TGTGCCAGCAGCCAAGTTGCAGGGAATCAGCCCCAGCATTTT. It is translated as CASSQVAGNQPQHF.

This chain uses TRBV19 with TRBJ1-1; 7 bases fit TRBD1. After removal of 4 bases from V and 7 bases from J, the junction contained 6 bases not matched to a gene. Germline-derived CDR1 and CDR2 are LNHDA and SQIVND (reference sequence). The CDR3 runs to 13 residues. Here the CDR3 reads CASSTVAGGEAFF. In DNA, the CDR3 is TGTGCCAGTAGTACGGTGGCAGGGGGTGAAGCTTTCTTT.

V and J are TRBV19 and TRBJ2-2; TRBD1 aligns across 9 bases. The CDR3 is made up of 12 amino acids. V lost 8 bases and J lost 6; bases outside the gene matches: 1. Germline V gene lookup returns CDR1 LNHDA and CDR2 SQIVND (reference sequence). The CDR3 region has the DNA TGTGCCAGTCACAGGGGGCCCGGGGAGCTGTTTTTT. Translated, it gives CASHRGPGELFF.

This rearrangement joins TRBV6-4 to TRBJ2-6; 8 positions match TRBD1. V shed 5 bases and J 0 bases; nucleotides not matched to a gene: 0. The CDR3 totals 15 residues. Germline V gene lookup returns CDR1 MRHNA and CDR2 SNTAGT. This CDR3 is CASSTGGSGANVLTF. CDR3 DNA sequence: TGTGCCAGCAGTACAGGGGGCTCTGGGGCCAACGTCCTGACTTTC.

V gene TRBV7-9 combines with J gene TRBJ2-6, with 8 bases matching TRBD2. This CDR3 region has 13 residues. The germline V gene encodes CDR1 SEHNR and CDR2 FQNEAQ (reference sequence). V was clipped by 8 bases and J by 8 bases; unmatched bases: 5. The CDR3 coding sequence is TGTGCCAGCGGTCGGGGGGGGTCCAACGTCCTGACTTTC. This sequence encodes CASGRGGSNVLTF.

The rearrangement uses TRBV28 and TRBJ2-1, with D perhaps TRBD2 (5 bases). The V end lost 3 bases, the J end lost 9 bases, and 9 bases lay between the germline ends. Germline lookup yields CDR1 MDHEN and CDR2 SYDVKM. This CDR3 has 12 residues. CDR3 in amino acids: CASSFLGSEQFF. The DNA of the CDR3 is TGTGCCAGCAGTTTTTTGGGGAGTGAGCAGTTCTTC.

The genes are TRBV4-3 and TRBJ2-1; D possibly corresponds to TRBD2 (5 bases). The germline V gene encodes CDR1 LGHNA and CDR2 YSLEER. V was pared by 4 bases and J by 9 bases, with 16 bases between. This CDR3 is 14 amino acids long. This CDR3 is CASSLGVSVGEQFF. The CDR3 coding sequence is TGCGCCAGCAGCCTCGGGGTTTCAGTTGGTGAGCAGTTCTTC.

The rearrangement uses TRBV3-1 (or the pseudogene TRBV3-2) and TRBJ1-1; D is undetermined. Looked up from germline, CDR1 is LGHDT and CDR2 is YNNKEL (reference sequence). The CDR3 spans 14 residues. The V end lost 4 bases, the J end lost 5 bases, and 14 bases lay between the germline ends. The CDR3 coding sequence is TGTGCCAGCAGCCCCCCAGTCCCCGGGACTGAAGCTTTCTTT. It translates to CASSPPVPGTEAFF.

This chain joins TRBV7-8 and TRBJ2-3; D gene unclear. Trimming stripped 1 base from V and 0 bases from J, with 8 bases between. The CDR3 is 15 amino acids. Germline V gene sequence: CDR1 SGHVS, CDR2 FQNEAQ. CDR3 DNA sequence: TGTGCCAGCAGCTTAGGATGGGCTAGCACAGATACGCAGTATTTT. Translating it yields CASSLGWASTDTQYF. The complete variable domain, with remaining parts taken from reference TRBV7-8 and TRBJ2-3, reads GAGVSQSPRYKVAKRGQDVALRCDPISGHVSLFWYQQALGQGPEFLTYFQNEAQLDKSGLPSDRFFAERPEGSVSTLKIQRTQQEDSAVYLCASSLGWASTDTQYFGPGTRLTVL.

V usage is TRBV10-3 and J usage is TRBJ2-3, with D possibly TRBD1 on 5 matching bases. CDR3 length equals 17 residues. Germline V lookup: CDR1 ENHRY, CDR2 SYGVKD. V lost 4 bases and J lost 3, with 20 bases in between. CDR3 loop: CAISGALGVSGTDTQYF. Here the CDR3 DNA reads TGTGCCATCAGTGGGGCTCTAGGGGTGTCGGGTACAGATACGCAGTATTTT.

This clone was seen only once. V is TRBV27 and J is TRBJ2-6; TRBD1 is a possible D gene (5 bases). Trimming removed 6 bases at V and 0 bases at J, with 15 bases between. The germline CDR1 and CDR2 sequences are MNHEY and SMNVEV (reference sequence). The CDR3 has 17 residues. The CDR3 DNA sequence: TGTGCCAGCAGCCCAACAGGATTCGACTCTGGGGCCAACGTCCTGACTTTC. Translating it yields CASSPTGFDSGANVLTF. The variable domain in full, completed from reference TRBV27 and TRBJ2-6, reads EAQVTQNPRYLITVTGKKLTVTCSQNMNHEYMSWYRQDPGLGLRQIYYSMNVEVTDKGDVPEGYKVSRKEKRNFPLILESPSPNQTSLYFCASSPTGFDSGANVLTFGAGSRLTVL.

The chain has TRBV3-1 (or the pseudogene TRBV3-2) and TRBJ1-2; tentatively, D is TRBD1 (6 bases). Germline loops: CDR1 LGHDT, CDR2 YNNKEL (reference sequence). CDR3 length: 15 residues. The germline V and J ends were trimmed by 0 bases and 8 bases, with 16 bases remaining between them. CDR3 in amino acids: CASSQDMAGEEGYTF. The CDR3 DNA is TGTGCCAGCAGCCAAGATATGGCAGGGGAAGAAGGCTACACCTTC.

This rearrangement joins TRBV5-1 to TRBJ2-1; 8 nucleotides match TRBD2. Germline lookup yields CDR1 SGHRS and CDR2 YFSETQ. J gave up 8 bases and V 1 base, and 11 bases lay outside the gene matches. The CDR3 has 16 amino acids. The DNA for the CDR3 is TGCGCCAGCAGCTTGAGAACGACTAGCGTCTCTCATGAGCAGTTCTTC. Amino acid sequence: CASSLRTTSVSHEQFF.

V gene TRBV11-2 combines with J gene TRBJ1-1; the D is unclear. Germline V lookup: CDR1 SGHAT, CDR2 FQNNGV. Deletions cut 2 bases from V and 5 bases from J, with 9 bases between. CDR3 length equals 13 residues. Here the CDR3 reads CASSLHERTEAFF. In DNA form, the CDR3 reads TGTGCCAGCAGCTTACATGAACGGACTGAAGCTTTCTTT.

This chain connects TRBV6-6 to TRBJ2-1, with 10 positions matching TRBD2. V was clipped by 5 bases and J by 6 bases; unmatched bases: 16. The CDR3 is 18 amino acids. From germline, CDR1 is MNHNY and CDR2 SVGAGI (reference sequence). CDR3 in amino acids: CASSLWAPTSGTGNEQFF. The CDR3 DNA sequence: TGTGCCAGCAGTCTGTGGGCCCCTACTAGCGGGACTGGCAATGAGCAGTTCTTC.

The gene calls are TRBV5-4 and TRBJ2-2, with a possible D match to TRBD2 (5 bases). V lost 3 bases to trimming and J lost 5 bases, with 11 bases between them. The germline gives CDR1 SGHNT, CDR2 YYREEE (reference sequence). This CDR3 contains 14 residues. The CDR3 sequence is CASSSEAVTGELFF. CDR3 nucleotide sequence: TGTGCCAGCAGCTCAGAAGCGGTGACCGGGGAGCTGTTTTTT.

This CDR3 reads CASSFGRSNQPQHF. The CDR3 coding sequence is TGTGCCAGCAGCTTTGGCAGGTCCAATCAGCCCCAGCATTTT. V and J are TRBV13 and TRBJ1-5; D not certain. The CDR3 runs 14 residues. Between the trimmed V and J ends, which lost 3 bases and 3 bases, there was a span of 9 bases. CDR1 and CDR2 from the germline V gene are PRHDT and FYEKMQ (reference sequence).

In DNA form, the CDR3 reads TGCGCCAGCAGCCCCGGACAGGGGGCCCGGCGGGGCACCATATATTTT. Its translation is CASSPGQGARRGTIYF. This chain uses TRBV5-1 with TRBJ1-3; TRBD1 matches 11 bases. The CDR3 runs to 16 residues. Germline V gene lookup returns CDR1 SGHRS and CDR2 YFSETQ. The V gene end was trimmed by 4 bases and the J gene end by 9 bases; junction bases not matched to a gene: 12.

V is TRBV30 and J is TRBJ1-1; D is uncertain. Germline V gene data show CDR1 as GTSNPN and CDR2 as SVGIG (reference sequence). The CDR3 length is 14 residues. V was cut by 0 bases and J by 4 bases, with 12 bases left in between. Here the CDR3 reads CAWSVPGRGTEAFF. In nucleotides, the CDR3 is TGTGCCTGGAGTGTACCGGGTAGAGGCACTGAAGCTTTCTTT.

Many counts were recorded for this clone. V is TRBV27 and J is TRBJ2-7; 11 nucleotides agree with TRBD2. The V segment lost 0 bases and the J segment 5 bases; nucleotides outside the gene matches: 3. CDR1 is MNHEY and CDR2 is SMNVEV in the germline V gene (reference sequence). This CDR3 has 15 residues. The CDR3 region is CASSLSSGRADEQYF. CDR3 bases: TGTGCCAGCAGTTTATCTAGCGGGAGGGCCGACGAGCAGTACTTC.

The chain couples TRBV7-2 to TRBJ1-2; D perhaps matches TRBD1 (6 bases). Germline loops: CDR1 SGHTA, CDR2 FQGNSA. V lost 4 bases to trimming and J lost 6 bases, with 15 bases between them. CDR3 length: 14 residues. The CDR3 DNA reads TGTGCCAGCAGCTCACAGGGAGTTGGGCATGGCTACACCTTC. Translated, it gives CASSSQGVGHGYTF.

V is TRBV4-3 and J is TRBJ2-7; 10 bases align to TRBD2. There are 19 residues in the CDR3. Germline V gene sequence: CDR1 LGHNA, CDR2 YSLEER. Trimming took 4 bases from V and 1 from J; bases not matched to a gene: 16. CDR3 DNA sequence: TGCGCCAGCAGCCCTGGCTGGGTAGCGGGAGGTGGAAGGTCCTACGAGCAGTACTTC. Translated, it gives CASSPGWVAGGGRSYEQYF.

In its sample, this clone was seen a few times. CDR3 region: CASSTQRQGALSYEQYF. The CDR3 nucleotides read TGTGCCAGCAGTACCCAACGACAGGGGGCTTTATCTTACGAGCAGTACTTC. The J gene is TRBJ2-7, the V gene TRBV27; TRBD1 aligns across 10 bases. From germline, CDR1 is MNHEY and CDR2 SMNVEV (reference sequence). This CDR3 has 17 amino acids. V shed 5 bases, J shed 4 bases, and the junction held 14 bases outside the gene matches.

The gene calls are TRBV28 and TRBJ2-7; TRBD1 aligns across 10 bases. The V segment lost 4 bases and the J segment 3 bases; nucleotides outside the gene matches: 3. The CDR3 runs 14 residues. The V gene's germline CDR1 is MDHEN and CDR2 SYDVKM. The CDR3 reads CASSSGQGGYEQYF. CDR3 coding DNA: TGTGCCAGCAGTTCTGGACAGGGGGGCTACGAGCAGTACTTC.

V is TRBV5-1 and J is TRBJ2-5, with a tentative D call TRBD1 (5 bases). This CDR3 contains 14 residues. The germline V gene has CDR1 SGHRS and CDR2 YFSETQ. The V end was cut by 5 bases, the J end by 2 bases, with 13 bases between. The CDR3 protein is CASRLQVSQETQYF. In nucleotides, the CDR3 is TGCGCCAGCAGATTACAGGTCTCTCAAGAGACCCAGTACTTC. Combining the CDR3 with reference TRBV5-1 and TRBJ2-5 gives the whole variable domain KAGVTQTPRYLIKTRGQQVTLSCSPISGHRSVSWYQQTPGQGLQFLFEYFSETQRNKGNFPGRFSGRQFSNSRSEMNVSTLELGDSALYLCASRLQVSQETQYFGPGTRLLVL.

This clone was recorded once. The chain has TRBV4-1 and TRBJ2-2; TRBD2 agrees at 8 bases. The CDR3 length is 15 residues. V trimming: 2 bases; J trimming: 8 bases; junction bases outside the gene matches: 7. In germline, CDR1 is MGHRA, CDR2 YSYEKL. The DNA of the CDR3 is TGCGCCAGCAGCCAAACGAGCGGGAGTACGGGGGAGCTGTTTTTT. Encoded protein: CASSQTSGSTGELFF.

J is TRBJ1-3 and V is TRBV30; the D gene is possibly TRBD1 (5 bases). This CDR3 comprises 16 residues. Trimming left V 2 bases short and J 0 bases short, with 14 bases between. Germline CDR1 and CDR2: GTSNPN and SVGIG (reference sequence). The CDR3 DNA reads as TGTGCCTGGAGTAAGAGGACACCGAGCTCTGGAAACACCATATATTTT. Its protein product is CAWSKRTPSSGNTIYF.

The table lists this clone with a count of one. The gene calls are TRBV2 and TRBJ2-3; D remains unclear. Germline CDR1 reads SNHLY; CDR2 reads FYNNEI. Between the trimmed V and J ends, which lost 7 bases and 2 bases, there was a span of 7 bases. The CDR3 is made up of 12 amino acids. The CDR3 is CASKVYTDTQYF. Written as DNA, the CDR3 is TGTGCCAGCAAAGTCTACACAGATACGCAGTATTTT.

This clone has a handful of counts. CDR3 amino acids: CASSPPESGEQYF. DNA of the CDR3: TGCGCCAGCAGCCCGCCCGAATCGGGGGAGCAGTACTTC. The rearrangement uses TRBV5-1 and TRBJ2-7, with D perhaps matching TRBD2 (5 bases). V lost 4 bases to trimming and J lost 7 bases, with 15 bases between them. CDR1 and CDR2 from the germline V gene are SGHRS and YFSETQ. This CDR3 has 13 amino acids.

This chain connects TRBV5-4 to TRBJ2-5, with D possibly TRBD1 on 6 matching bases. CDR1 and CDR2 (germline): SGHNT, YYREEE (reference sequence). Trimming removed 4 bases from V and 5 bases from J, with 15 bases in between. The CDR3 runs 14 residues. The CDR3 protein is CASSIRRGLETQYF. DNA for the CDR3: TGTGCCAGCAGCATACGCAGGGGCTTGGAGACCCAGTACTTC.